These 18 T cell receptor beta chains originate from one sample sequenced in a study of beta chain features in type 1 diabetes. Regarding the study as a whole: Type 1 diabetes patients had moderately but significantly shorter TCRB CDR3s in all four CD4+ subsets.

These receptors' antigens are unknown. Sequencing targeted expressed TCRB transcripts, as all isolated RNA had been reverse transcribed. TCRdb's copy holds only in-frame clones and misses some; the assay was immunoSEQ multiplex PCR. The sample shows 300,000 to 350,000 clones, less than 15% of them seen only once. The specimen was naive CD4+ T cells from blood. The receptors shown here come from a woman younger than 35 with type 1 diabetes.

The chain recombines TRBV2 with TRBJ1-5; tentatively, D is TRBD1 (5 bases). Germline values: CDR1 SNHLY, CDR2 FYNNEI. The CDR3 runs 15 residues. V dropped 4 bases and J dropped 0 bases, with 10 bases sitting between them. The CDR3 region is CASSARQISNQPQHF. CDR3 DNA: TGTGCCAGCAGTGCCCGACAGATTAGCAATCAGCCCCAGCATTTT.

This clone was seen only a few times. The chain is built from TRBV28 and TRBJ1-5; D is perhaps TRBD1 (5 bases). The V gene lost 8 bases and the J gene lost 5 bases, with 19 bases spanning the gap. The germline V gene encodes CDR1 MDHEN and CDR2 SYDVKM. The CDR3 extends over 15 amino acids. CDR3 DNA sequence: TGTGCCAGCGCCACCCCTGGCGGGGGGTATCAGCCCCAGCATTTT. Its translation: CASATPGGGYQPQHF. Full variable domain (rest looked up from reference TRBV28 and TRBJ1-5): DVKVTQSSRYLVKRTGEKVFLECVQDMDHENMFWYRQDPGLGLRLIYFSYDVKMKEKGDIPEGYSVSREKKERFSLILESASTNQTSMYLCASATPGGGYQPQHFGDGTRLSIL.

This clone was counted only a few times. Other nucleotide sequences in the sample specify the same CDR3. The V and J genes are TRBV20-1 and TRBJ2-3, with D possibly being TRBD2 (5 bases). V lost 3 bases to trimming and J lost 5 bases, with 6 bases between them. The V gene's germline CDR1 is DFQATT and CDR2 SNEGSKA (reference sequence). CDR3 size: 11 residues. CDR3 in amino acids: CSASGGDTQYF. CDR3 nucleotides: TGCAGTGCTAGCGGAGGAGATACGCAGTATTTT.

V is TRBV5-4 and J is TRBJ2-5, with 7 nucleotides matching TRBD1. CDR3 size: 15 residues. After removal of 0 bases from V and 4 bases from J, the junction contained 6 bases not matched to a gene. CDR1 and CDR2 from the germline V gene are SGHNT and YYREEE (reference sequence). The CDR3 bases are TGTGCCAGCAGCTTGGGGGTGACAGGGTCAGAGACCCAGTACTTC. This gives the protein CASSLGVTGSETQYF. The full variable domain, with the rest looked up from reference TRBV5-4 and TRBJ2-5, is ETGVTQSPTHLIKTRGQQVTLRCSSQSGHNTVSWYQQALGQGPQFIFQYYREEENGRGNFPPRFSGLQFPNYSSELNVNALELDDSALYLCASSLGVTGSETQYFGPGTRLLVL.

Only a few counts were recorded for this clone. This chain joins TRBV6-5 and TRBJ2-2; D is uncertain. This CDR3 has 13 amino acids. The V gene's germline CDR1 is MNHEY and CDR2 SVGAGI. V gave up 8 bases and J gave up 2 bases, with 9 bases separating them. The CDR3 region has the DNA TGTGCCAGCCGAGTCTATAACACCGGGGAGCTGTTTTTT. Amino acids: CASRVYNTGELFF.

This clone was seen a handful of times. The chain couples TRBV4-3 to TRBJ2-3, with D uncertain. Trimming stripped 1 base from V and 2 bases from J, with 13 bases between. The CDR3 runs to 16 residues. In germline, CDR1 is LGHNA, CDR2 YSLEER. CDR3 coding DNA: TGCGCCAGCAGCCAAGGCCACTCCGCCGTCACAGATACGCAGTATTTT. Protein: CASSQGHSAVTDTQYF.

The gene calls are TRBV9 and TRBJ2-3; a weak D match, TRBD2 (6 bases). Germline V gene data show CDR1 as SGDLS and CDR2 as YYNGEE. Trimming removed 0 bases from V and 7 bases from J, with 18 bases in between. The CDR3 runs 16 residues. Here the CDR3 reads CASSVDSGVGNNTQYF. The CDR3, as DNA: TGTGCCAGCAGCGTAGATTCGGGAGTGGGGAATAATACGCAGTATTTT.

In this sample, this clone turned up a few times. V gene TRBV7-6 combines with J gene TRBJ1-3; no definite D call. The ends were cut back, 4 bases at V and 5 bases at J, with 15 bases in the middle. Germline V gene data show CDR1 as SGHVS and CDR2 as FNYEAQ. There are 15 residues in the CDR3. CDR3 sequence: CASSSRREVRNTIYF. CDR3 DNA sequence: TGTGCCAGCAGCTCGCGACGGGAGGTACGAAACACCATATATTTT.

The CDR3: CASRSWWEGPETQYF. As DNA, the CDR3 is TGTGCCAGCAGAAGCTGGTGGGAGGGCCCGGAGACCCAGTACTTC. V gene TRBV7-2 combines with J gene TRBJ2-5, with 7 bases fitting TRBD2. The V segment lost 6 bases and the J segment 5 bases; nucleotides outside the gene matches: 12. The CDR3 extends over 15 amino acids. The germline CDR1 and CDR2 sequences are SGHTA and FQGNSA.

V and J are TRBV30 and TRBJ2-5; weak D call: TRBD2 (6 bases). The germline V and J ends were trimmed by 3 bases and 1 base, with 15 bases remaining between them. This CDR3 comprises 15 residues. Germline loops: CDR1 GTSNPN, CDR2 SVGIG (reference sequence). In DNA, the CDR3 is TGTGCCTGGAGAGGAGGGGTGGGGTTCCAAGAGACCCAGTACTTC. Protein sequence: CAWRGGVGFQETQYF.

The chain joins TRBV28 to TRBJ2-1, with D perhaps matching TRBD2 (5 bases). V gave up 1 base and J gave up 8 bases, with 15 bases separating them. The CDR3 has 15 amino acids. The germline CDR1 and CDR2 sequences are MDHEN and SYDVKM. CDR3 in DNA: TGTGCCAGCAGTTTATACCGGGCTTGGGGAGATGAGCAGTTCTTC. It translates to CASSLYRAWGDEQFF.

The rearrangement uses TRBV2 and TRBJ2-1, with TRBD2 as a possible D gene (5 bases). The germline V gene has CDR1 SNHLY and CDR2 FYNNEI. The V and J ends lost 4 bases and 2 bases respectively, with 9 bases between them. This CDR3 region has 14 residues. The CDR3 loop reads CASSGNSAYNEQFF. The CDR3 nucleotides read TGTGCCAGCAGTGGAAATAGCGCCTACAATGAGCAGTTCTTC.

V is TRBV7-9 and J is TRBJ1-5; TRBD1 aligns across 7 bases. Unmatched junction bases numbered 6, after V lost 1 base and J lost 6 bases. This CDR3 comprises 15 residues. CDR1 SEHNR and CDR2 FQNEAQ come from the germline V gene (reference sequence). The CDR3 nucleotides read TGTGCCAGCAGCTTAGGACAGGGAGTAGGTCAGCCCCAGCATTTT. Amino acid sequence: CASSLGQGVGQPQHF.

This chain joins TRBV7-8 and TRBJ1-5; weak D call: TRBD1 (6 bases). Germline lookup yields CDR1 SGHVS and CDR2 FQNEAQ. Trimming took 3 bases from V and 4 from J, leaving 13 bases between them. The CDR3 runs 15 residues. The DNA of the CDR3 is TGTGCCAGCAGCTTGGACGACAGGTTTAATCAGCCCCAGCATTTT. Amino acid sequence: CASSLDDRFNQPQHF.

This clone was counted only a few times. The J gene is TRBJ2-1, the V gene TRBV9; TRBD2 matches 8 bases. CDR1 and CDR2 from the germline V gene are SGDLS and YYNGEE. Trimming removed 0 bases from V and 8 bases from J; junction bases left unmatched: 7. The CDR3 spans 15 residues. DNA of the CDR3: TGTGCCAGCAGCGTAGCAAGCGGGAGTAGGGATGAGCAGTTCTTC. It translates to CASSVASGSRDEQFF.

The sample holds a few counts of this clone. The rearrangement links TRBV15 to TRBJ2-5, with no clear D. The CDR3 runs to 16 residues. Germline V gives CDR1 LNHNV, CDR2 YYDKDF (reference sequence). V lost 0 bases and J lost 5, with 16 bases in between. CDR3 DNA: TGTGCCACCAGCAGAGATCGACCAGGCATCTCGGAGACCCAGTACTTC. Protein product: CATSRDRPGISETQYF.

This clone was counted only a few times. The chain joins TRBV11-2 to TRBJ2-1, with TRBD2 matching over 8 bases. Trimming removed 2 bases from V and 4 bases from J; junction bases left unmatched: 7. Germline-derived CDR1 and CDR2 are SGHAT and FQNNGV. The CDR3 loop spans 16 amino acids. Written as DNA, the CDR3 is TGTGCCAGCAGCTTAAGGCGACTAGCGTCGTACAATGAGCAGTTCTTC. This encodes CASSLRRLASYNEQFF.

The chain combines TRBV5-4 with TRBJ1-2; TRBD1 matches at 9 bases. The CDR3 sequence is 14 residues long. With 4 bases clipped from V and 5 bases from J, the junction kept 6 bases outside the gene matches. CDR1 is SGHNT and CDR2 is YYREEE in the germline V gene (reference sequence). CDR3 sequence (DNA): TGTGCCAGCAGCCGTACGGGACAGGGATATGGCTACACCTTC. It encodes CASSRTGQGYGYTF.